This T cell receptor beta chain derives from a study of T cell responses to AZD1222 COVID-19 vaccine. Study-wide results and limits: Repertoire sampling happened only post peak T cell response. A mostly white British donor set with more females was recruited, and clonal diversity was possibly underestimated. Reportedly, nearly half of unique spike TCRs recognized epitopes outside B.1.351/B.1.1.7 mutations.

Assay used: immunoSEQ multiplex PCR; TCRdb lists only in-frame clones, some missing. The sample has around 120,000 clones, roughly 89% seen once. Remarks on this clone: Its antigen is currently unknown.

The CDR3 spans 9 residues. V gave up 4 bases and J gave up 9 bases, with 1 base separating them. The germline gives CDR1 SGHTA, CDR2 FQGTGA. The chain combines TRBV7-3 with TRBJ1-5; D is unresolved. The TCR was taken from an adult in good health. The source was peripheral blood, collected on day 0 of MenACWY control vaccination. CDR3 sequence: CASSSPQHF. CDR3 bases: TGTGCCAGCAGCTCGCCCCAGCATTTT.